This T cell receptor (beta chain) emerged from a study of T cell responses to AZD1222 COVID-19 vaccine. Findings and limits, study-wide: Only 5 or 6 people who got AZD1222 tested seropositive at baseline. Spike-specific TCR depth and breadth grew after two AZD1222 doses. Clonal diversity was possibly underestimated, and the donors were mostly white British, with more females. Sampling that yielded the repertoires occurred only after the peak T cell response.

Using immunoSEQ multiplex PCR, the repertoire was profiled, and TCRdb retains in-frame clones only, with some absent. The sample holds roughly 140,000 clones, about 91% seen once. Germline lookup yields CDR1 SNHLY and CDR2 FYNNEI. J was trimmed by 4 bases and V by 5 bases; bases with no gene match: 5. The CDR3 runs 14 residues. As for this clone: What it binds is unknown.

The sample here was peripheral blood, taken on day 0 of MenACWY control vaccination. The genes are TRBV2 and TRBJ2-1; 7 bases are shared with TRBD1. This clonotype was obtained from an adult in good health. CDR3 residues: CASSSGQFYNEQFF. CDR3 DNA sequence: TGTGCCAGCAGTTCGGGACAGTTTTACAATGAGCAGTTCTTC.